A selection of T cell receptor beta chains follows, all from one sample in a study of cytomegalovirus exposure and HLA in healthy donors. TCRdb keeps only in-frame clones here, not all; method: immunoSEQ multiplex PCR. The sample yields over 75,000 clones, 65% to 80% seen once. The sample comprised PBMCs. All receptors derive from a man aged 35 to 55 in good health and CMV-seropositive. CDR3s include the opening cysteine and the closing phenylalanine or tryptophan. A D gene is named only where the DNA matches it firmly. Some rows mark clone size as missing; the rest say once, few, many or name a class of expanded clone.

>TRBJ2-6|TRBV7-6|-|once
TGTGCCAGCGGTCTGACAGGTTCTGGGGCCAACGTCCTGACTTTC
CASGLTGSGANVLTF
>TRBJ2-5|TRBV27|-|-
TGTGCCAGCAGTTTATATAGGGAGATCGGGACCCAGTACTTC
CASSLYREIGTQYF
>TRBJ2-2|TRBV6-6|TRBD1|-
TGTGCCAGCAGTCGCTCGACAGGGTTCACCGGGGAGCTGTTTTTT
CASSRSTGFTGELFF
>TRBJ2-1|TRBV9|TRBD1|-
TGTGCCAGCAGCGATGGACAGGGGGGTAACAATGAGCAGTTCTTC
CASSDGQGGNNEQFF
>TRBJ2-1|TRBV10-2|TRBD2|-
TGCGCCAGCAGATCTCTAACTAGCGGGAGGGTATATGAGCAGTTCTTC
CASRSLTSGRVYEQFF
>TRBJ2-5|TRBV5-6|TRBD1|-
TGTGCCAGCAGCGGTGCTCCAGGGGGCCTAGAAGAGACCCAGTACTTC
CASSGAPGGLEETQYF
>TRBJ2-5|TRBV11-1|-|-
TGTGCCAGCAGCTCCCACAGGGATGACCAAGAGACCCAGTACTTC
CASSSHRDDQETQYF
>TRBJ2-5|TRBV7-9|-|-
TGTGCCAGCAGCCAATCCAGGAAACAAGAGACCCAGTACTTC
CASSQSRKQETQYF
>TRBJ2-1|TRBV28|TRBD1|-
TGTGCCAGCATTACAAAATCAGGGGGCTCCTACAATGAGCAGTTCTTC
CASITKSGGSYNEQFF
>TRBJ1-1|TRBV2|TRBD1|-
TGTGCCAGCAGTGGGGGACAGGGGAACACTGAAGCTTTCTTT
CASSGGQGNTEAFF
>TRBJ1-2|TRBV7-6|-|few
TGTGCCAGCAGCTTAAACGGACCTAGTGTGGGAGATGGCTACACCTTC
CASSLNGPSVGDGYTF
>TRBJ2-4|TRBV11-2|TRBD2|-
TGTGCCAGCAGCGGAATACGGGGGGTCCTAGCCAAAAACATTCAGTACTTC
CASSGIRGVLAKNIQYF
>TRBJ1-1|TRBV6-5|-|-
TGTGCCAGCAGTTACTCCCACAGCCACACTGAAGCTTTCTTT
CASSYSHSHTEAFF
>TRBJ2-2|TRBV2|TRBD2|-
TGTGCCAGCAGTGAACGGGCGGGAGTCCCCGGGGAGCTGTTTTTT
CASSERAGVPGELFF
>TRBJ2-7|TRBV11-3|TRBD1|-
TGTGCCAGCAGCTTAGAGGGGACAGGCGAGCAGTACTTC
CASSLEGTGEQYF
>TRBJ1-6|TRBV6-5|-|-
TGTGCCACGCAAGGGGTGGGAAATTCACCCCTCCACTTT
CATQGVGNSPLHF
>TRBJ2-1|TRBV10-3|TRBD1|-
TGTGCCATCGCCTGGGACAGGGGGCCAGATGAGCAGTTCTTC
CAIAWDRGPDEQFF